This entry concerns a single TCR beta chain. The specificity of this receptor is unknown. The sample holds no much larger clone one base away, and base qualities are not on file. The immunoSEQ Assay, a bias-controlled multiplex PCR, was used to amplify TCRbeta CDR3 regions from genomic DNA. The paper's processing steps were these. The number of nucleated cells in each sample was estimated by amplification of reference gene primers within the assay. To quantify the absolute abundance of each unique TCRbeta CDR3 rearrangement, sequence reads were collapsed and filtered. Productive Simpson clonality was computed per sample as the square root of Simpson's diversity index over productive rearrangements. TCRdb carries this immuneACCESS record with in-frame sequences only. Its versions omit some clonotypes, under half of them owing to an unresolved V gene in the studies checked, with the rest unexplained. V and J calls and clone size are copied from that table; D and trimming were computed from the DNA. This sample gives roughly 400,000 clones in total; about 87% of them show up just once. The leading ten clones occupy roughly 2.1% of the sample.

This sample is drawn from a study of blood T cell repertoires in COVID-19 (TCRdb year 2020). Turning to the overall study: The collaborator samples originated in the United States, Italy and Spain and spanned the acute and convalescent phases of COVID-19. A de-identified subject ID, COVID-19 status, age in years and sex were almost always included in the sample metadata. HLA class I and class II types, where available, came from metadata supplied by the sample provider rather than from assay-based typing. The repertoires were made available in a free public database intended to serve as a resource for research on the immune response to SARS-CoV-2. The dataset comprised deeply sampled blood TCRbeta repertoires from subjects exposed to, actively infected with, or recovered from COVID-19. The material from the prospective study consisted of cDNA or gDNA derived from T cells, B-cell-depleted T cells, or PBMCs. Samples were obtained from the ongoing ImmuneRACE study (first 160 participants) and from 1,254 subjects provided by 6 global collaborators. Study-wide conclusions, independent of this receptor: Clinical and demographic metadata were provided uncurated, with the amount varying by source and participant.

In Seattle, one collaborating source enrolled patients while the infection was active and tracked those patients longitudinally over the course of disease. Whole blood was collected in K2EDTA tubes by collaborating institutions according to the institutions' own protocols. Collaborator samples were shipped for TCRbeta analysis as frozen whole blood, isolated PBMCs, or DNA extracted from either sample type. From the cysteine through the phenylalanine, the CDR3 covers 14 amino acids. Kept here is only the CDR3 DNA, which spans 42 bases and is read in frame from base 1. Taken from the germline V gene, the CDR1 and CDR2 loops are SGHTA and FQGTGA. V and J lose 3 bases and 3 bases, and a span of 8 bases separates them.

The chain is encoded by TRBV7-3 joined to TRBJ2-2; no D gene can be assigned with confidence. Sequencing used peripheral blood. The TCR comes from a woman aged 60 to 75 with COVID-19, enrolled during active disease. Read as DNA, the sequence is TGTGCCAGCAGCTTCACCCGGGACACCGGGGAGCTGTTTTTT. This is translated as CASSFTRDTGELFF.